This T cell receptor beta chain was captured by sequencing in a study of blood T cells in healthy people across ages. Study results and limitations: It was the long-lived donors that had more naive CD4+ cells and higher diversity than aged donors.

The sample holds many counts of this clonotype. Its specificity is not known. Using a J-beta primer mix together with a sample-barcoded 5' primer, a second PCR was run for about 6 to 12 cycles. TCRdb fed the 5' RACE reads into MiXCR, producing one record per CDR3 protein. Of over 500,000 distinct CDR3 sequences in the sample, over 40% were seen once. Material: blood. This clonotype was obtained from a woman aged 80 or over in good health.

The CDR3 loop is CSVVAGVQTQYF. In nucleotides, the CDR3 is TGCAGCGTTGTGGCGGGGGTGCAGACCCAGTACTTC. This chain uses TRBV29-1 with TRBJ2-5; 7 nucleotides line up with TRBD2. The length of the CDR3 is 12 residues. J lost 6 bases, V lost 4 bases, and 5 bases had no gene match. Germline V gives CDR1 SQVTM, CDR2 ANQGSEA.